The sample holds a few counts of the clone carrying this T cell receptor (beta chain). The antigen remains undetermined. This record comes from a study of shared clonotypes between healthy human individuals. Overall study context: Samples came from a couple of female and three male donors aged 18 to 49.

From CD4+ cells came CD45RA+ naive and CD45RA-negative memory subsets. General study points: Tissues were not sampled, only blood, and their repertoires likely differ.

The CDR3 loop spans 10 amino acids. The V end was cut by 9 bases, the J end by 7 bases, with 8 bases between. Per germline, CDR1 MNHNS and CDR2 SASEGT. Assay: immunoSEQ multiplex PCR; the TCRdb copy retains only in-frame clones and omits some. The sample includes about 710,000 clones, 73% of them seen just once. The V call is TRBV6-1, the J call TRBJ2-3; D remains ambiguous. Sequencing used memory CD4+ T cells sorted from blood. Indicated subset: CD45RA-negative fraction. The TCR comes from a woman between 25 and 40 years old in good health. CDR3 loop: CASRFNTQYF. CDR3 coding DNA: TGTGCCAGTAGATTTAATACGCAGTATTTT.